Each of the 17 T cell receptor beta chains below was sequenced from the same sample in a study of T cell responses to AZD1222 COVID-19 vaccine. Profiling relied on immunoSEQ multiplex PCR, and the TCRdb table lists in-frame clones only, not all of them. The sample has under 200,000 clones, roughly 94% seen once; the top ten hold around 1.3%. The source was peripheral blood, collected 28 days after the second AZD1222 dose. The receptor source for this set is an adult who received the AZD1222 COVID-19 vaccine.

The J gene is TRBJ1-3, the V gene TRBV30; D gene ambiguous. Germline V gene sequence: CDR1 GTSNPN, CDR2 SVGIG (reference sequence). The ends were cut back, 5 bases at V and 3 bases at J, with 17 bases in the middle. The CDR3 runs to 15 residues. The CDR3: CAWSPGRASGNTIYF. The CDR3 region has the DNA TGTGCCTGGTCCCCTGGGAGGGCTAGTGGAAACACCATATATTTT.

This clone turned up a few times. The chain is built from TRBV18 and TRBJ1-1; perhaps TRBD1 as D (5 bases). Between the trimmed V and J ends, which lost 6 bases and 3 bases, there was a span of 8 bases. The CDR3 has 12 residues. The germline gives CDR1 KGHSH, CDR2 LQKENI. The CDR3 DNA sequence: TGTGCCAGCTCCCGGGGGGACACTGAAGCTTTCTTT. This codes for CASSRGDTEAFF. The complete variable domain, with remaining parts taken from reference TRBV18 and TRBJ1-1, reads NAGVMQNPRHLVRRRGQEARLRCSPMKGHSHVYWYRQLPEEGLKFMVYLQKENIIDESGMPKERFSAEFPKEGPSILRIQQVVRGDSAAYFCASSRGDTEAFFGQGTRLTVV.

This chain joins TRBV6-6 and TRBJ1-2, with TRBD1 matching 7 bases. The V gene's germline CDR1 is MNHNY and CDR2 SVGAGI (reference sequence). The CDR3 has 14 amino acids. The ends lost 5 bases at V and 2 bases at J; junction bases unmatched: 5. The CDR3: CASSPGQFNYGYTF. The CDR3 nucleotides read TGTGCCAGCAGTCCGGGACAGTTCAACTATGGCTACACCTTC.

The genes are TRBV11-2 and TRBJ2-4; D perhaps matches TRBD1 (5 bases). The germline V gene has CDR1 SGHAT and CDR2 FQNNGV. The CDR3 loop spans 16 amino acids. Trimming removed 5 bases from V and 2 bases from J, with 16 bases in between. CDR3: CASSPRAVHTKNIQYF. For the CDR3, the DNA is TGTGCCAGCAGCCCCAGGGCAGTTCACACCAAAAACATTCAGTACTTC.

The V and J genes are TRBV7-3 and TRBJ2-3; TRBD1 is a possible D gene (5 bases). Germline assignment: CDR1 SGHTA and CDR2 FQGTGA. Deletions cut 5 bases from V and 4 bases from J, with 13 bases between. The CDR3 extends over 14 amino acids. The CDR3 loop reads CASSRSGSPDTQYF. CDR3 nucleotides: TGTGCCAGCAGCCGGTCAGGGTCCCCAGATACGCAGTATTTT.

This chain uses TRBV5-8 with TRBJ2-6; 8 nucleotides line up with TRBD1. J gave up 3 bases and V 0 bases, and 8 bases lay outside the gene matches. CDR1 and CDR2 (germline): SGHTS, YDEGEE. The CDR3 totals 18 residues. CDR3 amino acids: CASSLEDRVYGGANVLTF. The CDR3 region has the DNA TGTGCCAGCAGCTTGGAGGACAGGGTGTATGGTGGGGCCAACGTCCTGACTTTC.

This clone was counted a single time. This chain links TRBV28 with TRBJ1-2; D is unresolved. Germline lookup yields CDR1 MDHEN and CDR2 SYDVKM. The CDR3 totals 14 residues. Trimming removed 6 bases from V and 0 bases from J, with 11 bases in between. The CDR3 region is CASRRGQANYGYTF. As DNA, the CDR3 is TGTGCCAGCAGAAGAGGGCAGGCTAACTATGGCTACACCTTC.

V is TRBV19 and J is TRBJ2-7, with 7 positions matching TRBD2. Trimming removed 7 bases from V and 2 bases from J; junction bases left unmatched: 5. This CDR3 comprises 13 residues. In germline, CDR1 is LNHDA, CDR2 SQIVND (reference sequence). Here the CDR3 DNA reads TGTGCCAGTAAGGCTAGCGGCACCTACGAGCAGTACTTC. As protein: CASKASGTYEQYF.

The chain couples TRBV7-2 to TRBJ1-2, with unresolved D. V lost 2 bases, J lost 6 bases, and 16 bases lay in between. The CDR3 is 15 residues long. The germline CDR1 and CDR2 sequences are SGHTA and FQGNSA. CDR3 amino acids: CASSLSPTPYDGYTF. DNA for the CDR3: TGTGCCAGCAGCTTAAGTCCCACACCTTATGATGGCTACACCTTC. Looking up the rest from reference TRBV7-2 and TRBJ1-2 gives the full variable domain: GAGVSQSPSNKVTEKGKDVELRCDPISGHTALYWYRQSLGQGLEFLIYFQGNSAPDKSGLPSDRFSAERTGGSVSTLTIQRTQQEDSAVYLCASSLSPTPYDGYTFGSGTRLTVV.

The gene calls are TRBV21-1 and TRBJ2-7. TRBV21-1 is marked as a pseudogene. The CDR3 covers 16 residues. The CDR3 DNA is TGTGCCAGCAGCAAAGACGGGGACCGCAACTTCTACGAGCAGTACTTC. Translating gives CASSKDGDRNFYEQYF.

The CDR3 reads CSVLAGGRRDEAFF. DNA for the CDR3: TGCAGCGTTTTGGCAGGGGGCCGGCGGGATGAAGCTTTCTTT. The rearrangement joins TRBV29-1 to TRBJ1-1, with 8 positions matching TRBD1. CDR3 length equals 14 residues. CDR1 SQVTM and CDR2 ANQGSEA come from the germline V gene. The V segment lost 5 bases and the J segment 7 bases; nucleotides outside the gene matches: 12.

This chain uses TRBV27 with TRBJ1-5; D remains unclear. V lost 3 bases, J lost 9 bases, and 9 bases lay in between. In germline, CDR1 is MNHEY, CDR2 SMNVEV (reference sequence). The length of the CDR3 is 12 residues. CDR3 DNA sequence: TGTGCCAGCAGTTTCCCCCGGGGGCCCCAGCATTTT. Amino acids: CASSFPRGPQHF.

The V gene is TRBV30, the J gene TRBJ2-1; TRBD2 matches 8 bases. CDR1 GTSNPN and CDR2 SVGIG come from the germline V gene (reference sequence). V trimming: 0 bases; J trimming: 9 bases; junction bases outside the gene matches: 13. CDR3 size: 16 residues. The CDR3 loop reads CAWSVELGLVDLEQFF. The CDR3 nucleotides read TGTGCCTGGAGTGTAGAGTTGGGACTAGTAGACCTTGAGCAGTTCTTC.

The J gene is TRBJ1-2, the V gene TRBV6-6; D not resolved. The CDR3 has 14 amino acids. Germline loops: CDR1 MNHNY, CDR2 SVGAGI (reference sequence). V dropped 0 bases and J dropped 2 bases, with 7 bases sitting between them. CDR3 sequence (DNA): TGTGCCAGCAGTTACTCGAAAGGGAACTATGGCTACACCTTC. The encoded protein is CASSYSKGNYGYTF.

J is TRBJ2-7 and V is TRBV2; D is possibly TRBD1 (6 bases). CDR1 and CDR2 from the germline V gene are SNHLY and FYNNEI. V was cut by 4 bases and J by 2 bases, with 6 bases left in between. The CDR3 runs 12 residues. DNA of the CDR3: TGTGCCAGCAGTGGGACAGCCTACGAGCAGTACTTC. It is translated as CASSGTAYEQYF.

This clone has just one count. The rearrangement uses TRBV25-1 and TRBJ1-2; tentative D call: TRBD1 (5 bases). CDR3 length: 14 residues. CDR1 is MGHDK and CDR2 is SYGVNS in the germline V gene. V was pared by 4 bases and J by 4 bases, with 13 bases between. This CDR3 is CASSGEGSGYGYTF. The CDR3 DNA follows: TGTGCCAGCAGTGGTGAGGGGTCGGGCTATGGCTACACCTTC.

The CDR3 is CASSPTALTLEKLFF. The DNA of the CDR3 is TGTGCCAGCAGCCCGACGGCATTGACACTCGAAAAACTGTTTTTT. The chain has TRBV5-5 and TRBJ1-4, with D hard to call. V lost 4 bases and J 8 bases, leaving 18 bases between the germline ends. CDR1 and CDR2 from the germline V gene are SGHKS and YYEKEE (reference sequence). The CDR3 spans 15 residues.